Listed below are T cell receptor beta chains from one sample, sequenced in a study of post-analysis software for immune sequencing data. TCRdb re-called the PCR reads through MiXCR, storing one row per CDR3 protein. The data show some 700,000 distinct CDR3 sequences, around 64% seen once. Material: blood. The receptors were gathered from a girl aged 2-10 years with multiple sclerosis. Both conserved end residues are trimmed from each CDR3.

TRBV4-1	TRBJ2-3	17	ASSQDAGGAVISTDTQY
TRBV12-3/TRBV12-4	TRBJ2-7	12	ASSWAGGPHEQY
TRBV5-1	TRBJ1-4	11	ASSSEGREKLF
TRBV2	TRBJ1-1	12	ASTEGGVGTEAF
TRBV5-5	TRBJ2-3	11	ASSFDGTDTQY
TRBV4-2	TRBJ2-4	22	ASSQVPGPIFSGSPLQAKNIQY
TRBV20-1	TRBJ2-2	12	SATRTLNTGELF
TRBV5-6	NA	14	ASSLRGRGRRETQY
TRBV4-3	TRBJ2-1	14	ATLRGEQGASNEQF
TRBV5-1	NA	12	ASSPGTDRYEQY
TRBV5-1	TRBJ2-7	15	ASSLGGTGMVGYEQY
TRBV20-1	TRBJ2-1	13	SARHIASMYNEQF
TRBV20-1	TRBJ2-4	11	SAIAGTKNIQY